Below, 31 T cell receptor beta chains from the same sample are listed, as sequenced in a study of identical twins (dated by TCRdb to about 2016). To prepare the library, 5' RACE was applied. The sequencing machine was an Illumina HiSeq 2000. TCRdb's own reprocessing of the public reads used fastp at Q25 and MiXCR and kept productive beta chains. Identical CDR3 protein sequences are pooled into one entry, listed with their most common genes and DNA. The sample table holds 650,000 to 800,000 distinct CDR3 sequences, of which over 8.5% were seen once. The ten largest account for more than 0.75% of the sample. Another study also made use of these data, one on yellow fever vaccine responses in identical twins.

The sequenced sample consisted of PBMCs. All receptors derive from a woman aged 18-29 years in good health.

This chain's CDR3 is CSARDRRRGANEQFF. In DNA form, the CDR3 reads TGCAGTGCTAGAGATCGGAGGAGGGGGGCTAATGAGCAGTTCTTC. The chain recombines TRBV20-1 with TRBJ2-1; either TRBD1 or TRBD2 may supply D (6 bases each). V was shortened by 0 bases and J by 7 bases, with 16 bases between the two germline ends. Germline CDR1 reads DFQATT; CDR2 reads SNEGSKA (reference sequence). The CDR3 runs to 15 residues.

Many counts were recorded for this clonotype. In DNA, the CDR3 is TGTGCCAGCAGCTGGACGGGTTCTAGCACAGATACGCAGTATTTT. Translated: CASSWTGSSTDTQYF. The chain joins TRBV7-8 to TRBJ2-3, with D unresolved. Between the trimmed V and J ends, which lost 4 bases and 0 bases, there was a span of 11 bases. The CDR3 runs 15 residues. Germline CDR1 is SGHVS and CDR2 is FQNEAQ.

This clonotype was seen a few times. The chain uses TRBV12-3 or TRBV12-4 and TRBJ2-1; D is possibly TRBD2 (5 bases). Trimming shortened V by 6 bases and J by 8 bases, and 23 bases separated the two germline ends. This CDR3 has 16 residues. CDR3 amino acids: CASSRPLAEYRYEQFF. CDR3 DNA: TGTGCCAGCAGCCGCCCGCTAGCAGAATATAGGTATGAGCAGTTCTTC.

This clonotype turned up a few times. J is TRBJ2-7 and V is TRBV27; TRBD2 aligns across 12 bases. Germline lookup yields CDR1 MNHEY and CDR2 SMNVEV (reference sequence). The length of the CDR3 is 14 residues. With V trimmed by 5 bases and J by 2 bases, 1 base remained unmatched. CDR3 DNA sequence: TGTGCCAGCAGTCGGACTAGCGGGGCCTACGAGCAGTACTTC. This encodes CASSRTSGAYEQYF.

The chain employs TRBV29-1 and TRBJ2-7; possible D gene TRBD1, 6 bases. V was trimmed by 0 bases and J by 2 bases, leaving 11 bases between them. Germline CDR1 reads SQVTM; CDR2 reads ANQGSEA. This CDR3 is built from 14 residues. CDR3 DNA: TGCAGCGTTGAAGATCGGCCAGGGGCCTACGAGCAGTACTTC. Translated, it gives CSVEDRPGAYEQYF.

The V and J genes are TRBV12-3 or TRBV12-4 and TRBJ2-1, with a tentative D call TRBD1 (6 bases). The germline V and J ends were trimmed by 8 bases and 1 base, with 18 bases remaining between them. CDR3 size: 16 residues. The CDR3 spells CASSPRKTGSYNEQFF. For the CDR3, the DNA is TGTGCCAGCTCTCCCCGAAAAACAGGGTCCTACAATGAGCAGTTCTTC.

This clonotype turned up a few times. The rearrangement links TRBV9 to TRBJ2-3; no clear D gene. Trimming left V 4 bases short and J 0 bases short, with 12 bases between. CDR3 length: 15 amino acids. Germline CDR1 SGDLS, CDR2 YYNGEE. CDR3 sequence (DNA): TGTGCCAGCAGCTTTACCCCGGCCAGCACAGATACGCAGTATTTT. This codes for CASSFTPASTDTQYF.

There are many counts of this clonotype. The CDR3 reads CASSVQAGADTQYF. The CDR3 nucleotides are TGTGCCAGCAGTGTGCAGGCAGGGGCAGATACGCAGTATTTT. The chain links TRBV2 to TRBJ2-3, with D perhaps matching TRBD1 (6 bases). This CDR3 has 14 residues. With 4 bases removed from V and 4 bases from J, the gap between germline ends came to 12 bases. Germline V gene lookup returns CDR1 SNHLY and CDR2 FYNNEI.

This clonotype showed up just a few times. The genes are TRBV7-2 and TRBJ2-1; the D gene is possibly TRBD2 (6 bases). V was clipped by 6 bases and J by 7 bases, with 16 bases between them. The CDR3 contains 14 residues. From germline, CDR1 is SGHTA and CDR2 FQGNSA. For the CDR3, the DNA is TGTGCCAGCAGAGTCGGGAATGCGGGAAATGAGCAGTTCTTC. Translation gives CASRVGNAGNEQFF.

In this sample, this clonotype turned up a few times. CDR3 region: CASSRTDTDTQYF. As DNA, the CDR3 is TGTGCCAGCTCAAGGACGGACACAGATACGCAGTATTTT. V is TRBV18 and J is TRBJ2-3; D gene unclear. CDR1 is KGHSH, CDR2 LQKENI, per germline. The V end was cut by 5 bases, the J end by 2 bases, with 8 bases between. The CDR3 sequence is 13 residues long.

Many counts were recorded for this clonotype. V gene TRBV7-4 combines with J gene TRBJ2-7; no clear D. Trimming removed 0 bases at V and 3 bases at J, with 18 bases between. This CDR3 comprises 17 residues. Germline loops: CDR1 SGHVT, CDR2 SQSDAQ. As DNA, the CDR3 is TGTGCCAGCAGCTTAGCAGGTGTGGGGTCTATCGTCTACGAGCAGTACTTC. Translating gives CASSLAGVGSIVYEQYF.

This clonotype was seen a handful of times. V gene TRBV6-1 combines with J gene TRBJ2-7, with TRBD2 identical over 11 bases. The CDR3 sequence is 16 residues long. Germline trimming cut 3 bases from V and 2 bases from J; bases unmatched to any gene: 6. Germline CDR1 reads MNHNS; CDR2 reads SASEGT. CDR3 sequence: CASSDVLAGATYEQYF. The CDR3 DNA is TGTGCCAGCAGTGACGTACTAGCGGGGGCAACCTACGAGCAGTACTTC.

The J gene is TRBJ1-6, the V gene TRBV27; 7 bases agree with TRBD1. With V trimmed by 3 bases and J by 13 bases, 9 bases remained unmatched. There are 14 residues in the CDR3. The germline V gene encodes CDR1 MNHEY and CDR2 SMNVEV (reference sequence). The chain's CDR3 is CASSLTGSVFPLHF. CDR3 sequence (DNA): TGTGCCAGCAGTTTGACAGGGTCAGTTTTCCCCCTCCACTTT.

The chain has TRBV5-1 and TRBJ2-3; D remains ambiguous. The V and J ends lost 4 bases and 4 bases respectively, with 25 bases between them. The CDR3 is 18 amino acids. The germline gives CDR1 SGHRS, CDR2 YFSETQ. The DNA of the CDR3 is TGCGCCAGCAGCCGCCTACGCGGCCCGGGCCTTTCCCCAGATACGCAGTATTTT. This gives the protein CASSRLRGPGLSPDTQYF.

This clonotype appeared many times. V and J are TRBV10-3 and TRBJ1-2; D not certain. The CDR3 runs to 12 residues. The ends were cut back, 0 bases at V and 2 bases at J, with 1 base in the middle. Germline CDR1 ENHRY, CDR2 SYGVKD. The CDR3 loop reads CAISESNYGYTF. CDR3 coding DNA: TGTGCCATCAGTGAGTCGAACTATGGCTACACCTTC.

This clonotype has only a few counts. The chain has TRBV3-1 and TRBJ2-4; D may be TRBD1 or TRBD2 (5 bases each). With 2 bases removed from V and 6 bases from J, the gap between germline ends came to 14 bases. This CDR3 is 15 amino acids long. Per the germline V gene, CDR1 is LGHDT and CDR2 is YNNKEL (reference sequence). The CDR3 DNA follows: TGTGCCAGCAGCCAAAAGACCGGGGCTGTAAACATTCAGTACTTC. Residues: CASSQKTGAVNIQYF. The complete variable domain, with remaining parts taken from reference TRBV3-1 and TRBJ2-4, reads DTAVSQTPKYLVTQMGNDKSIKCEQNLGHDTMYWYKQDSKKFLKIMFSYNNKELIINETVPNRFSPKSPDKAHLNLHINSLELGDSAVYFCASSQKTGAVNIQYFGAGTRLSVL.

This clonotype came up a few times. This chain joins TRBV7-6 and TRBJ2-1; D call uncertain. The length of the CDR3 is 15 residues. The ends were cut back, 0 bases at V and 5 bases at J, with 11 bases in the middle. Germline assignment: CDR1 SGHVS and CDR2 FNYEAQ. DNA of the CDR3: TGTGCCAGCAGCTTAGCCCTTAGGAGCAACAATGAGCAGTTCTTC. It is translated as CASSLALRSNNEQFF.

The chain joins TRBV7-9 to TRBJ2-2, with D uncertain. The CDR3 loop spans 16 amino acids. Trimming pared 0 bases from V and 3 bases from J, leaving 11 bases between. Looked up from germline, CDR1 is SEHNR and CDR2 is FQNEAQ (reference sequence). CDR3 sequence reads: CASSLARSTYTGELFF. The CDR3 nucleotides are TGTGCCAGCAGCTTAGCTCGGTCCACCTACACCGGGGAGCTGTTTTTT.

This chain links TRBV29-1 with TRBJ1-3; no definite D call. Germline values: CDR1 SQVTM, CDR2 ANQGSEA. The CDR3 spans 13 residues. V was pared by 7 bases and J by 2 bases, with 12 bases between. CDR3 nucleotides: TGCAGCGCCGAGGCTGGGGCTGGAAACACCATATATTTT. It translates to CSAEAGAGNTIYF.

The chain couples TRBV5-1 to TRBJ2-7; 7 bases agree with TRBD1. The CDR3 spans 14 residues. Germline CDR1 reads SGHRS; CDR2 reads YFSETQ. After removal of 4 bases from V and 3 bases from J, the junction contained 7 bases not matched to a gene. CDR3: CASSGGTADYEQYF. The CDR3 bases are TGCGCCAGCAGCGGTGGGACAGCGGACTACGAGCAGTACTTC.

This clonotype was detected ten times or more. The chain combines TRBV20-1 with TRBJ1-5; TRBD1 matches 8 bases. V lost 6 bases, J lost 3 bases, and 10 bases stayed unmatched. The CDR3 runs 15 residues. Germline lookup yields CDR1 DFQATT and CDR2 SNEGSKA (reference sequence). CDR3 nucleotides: TGCAGTGCAGCAGGGGGCTTAATCGTCAATCAGCCCCAGCATTTT. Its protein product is CSAAGGLIVNQPQHF.

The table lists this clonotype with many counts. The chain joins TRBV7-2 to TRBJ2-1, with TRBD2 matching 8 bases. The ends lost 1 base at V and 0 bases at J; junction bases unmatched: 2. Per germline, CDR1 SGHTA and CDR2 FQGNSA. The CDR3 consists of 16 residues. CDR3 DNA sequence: TGTGCCAGCAGCTTAGGCGGGAGGACCTCCTACAATGAGCAGTTCTTC. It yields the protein CASSLGGRTSYNEQFF. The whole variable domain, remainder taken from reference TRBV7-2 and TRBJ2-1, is GAGVSQSPSNKVTEKGKDVELRCDPISGHTALYWYRQSLGQGLEFLIYFQGNSAPDKSGLPSDRFSAERTGGSVSTLTIQRTQQEDSAVYLCASSLGGRTSYNEQFFGPGTRLTVL.

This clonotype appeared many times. This CDR3 is CASSEPGYYTEAFF. The DNA of the CDR3 is TGCGCCAGCAGTGAGCCAGGTTATTACACTGAAGCTTTCTTT. J is TRBJ1-1 and V is TRBV10-2; no firm D call. Trimming removed 2 bases from V and 3 bases from J, with 10 bases in between. Per the germline V gene, CDR1 is WSHSY and CDR2 is SAAADI. The CDR3 contains 14 residues.

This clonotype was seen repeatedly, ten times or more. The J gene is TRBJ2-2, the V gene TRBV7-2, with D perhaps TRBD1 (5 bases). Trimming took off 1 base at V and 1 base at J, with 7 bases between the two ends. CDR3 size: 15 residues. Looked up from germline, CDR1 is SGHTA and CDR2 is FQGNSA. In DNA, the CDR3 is TGTGCCAGCAGCTTAGTTACAGGGAACACCGGGGAGCTGTTTTTT. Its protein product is CASSLVTGNTGELFF.

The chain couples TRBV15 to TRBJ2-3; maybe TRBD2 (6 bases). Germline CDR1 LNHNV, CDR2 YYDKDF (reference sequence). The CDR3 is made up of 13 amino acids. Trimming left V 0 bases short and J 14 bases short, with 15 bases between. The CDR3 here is CATSRDGRDSGYF. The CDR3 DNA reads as TGTGCCACCAGCAGAGATGGCAGGGACTCTGGGTATTTT.

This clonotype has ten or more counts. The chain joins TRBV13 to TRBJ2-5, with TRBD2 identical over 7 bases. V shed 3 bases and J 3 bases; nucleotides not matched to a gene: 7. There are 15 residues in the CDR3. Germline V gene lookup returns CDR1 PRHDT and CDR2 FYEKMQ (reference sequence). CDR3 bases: TGTGCCAGCAGCTTTACCGGGACTAAAAAAGAGACCCAGTACTTC. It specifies CASSFTGTKKETQYF.

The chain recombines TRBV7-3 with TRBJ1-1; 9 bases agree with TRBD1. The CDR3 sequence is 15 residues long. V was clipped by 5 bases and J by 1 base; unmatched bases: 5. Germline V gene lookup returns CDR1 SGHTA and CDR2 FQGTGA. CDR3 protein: CASSKLGQGNTEAFF. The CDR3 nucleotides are TGTGCCAGCAGCAAATTGGGACAGGGGAACACTGAAGCTTTCTTT.

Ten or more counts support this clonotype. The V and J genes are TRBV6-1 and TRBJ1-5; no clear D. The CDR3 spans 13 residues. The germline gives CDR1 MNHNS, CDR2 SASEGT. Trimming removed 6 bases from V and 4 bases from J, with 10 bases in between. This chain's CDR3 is CASSPVLNQPQHF. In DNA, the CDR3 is TGTGCCAGCAGCCCCGTCCTAAATCAGCCCCAGCATTTT.

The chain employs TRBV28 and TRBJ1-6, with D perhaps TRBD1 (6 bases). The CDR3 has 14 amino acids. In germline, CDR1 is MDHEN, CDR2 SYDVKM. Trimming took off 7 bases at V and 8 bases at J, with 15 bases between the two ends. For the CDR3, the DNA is TGTGCCAGCAATGGGGGCAAGCAGCATTCACCCCTCCACTTT. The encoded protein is CASNGGKQHSPLHF.

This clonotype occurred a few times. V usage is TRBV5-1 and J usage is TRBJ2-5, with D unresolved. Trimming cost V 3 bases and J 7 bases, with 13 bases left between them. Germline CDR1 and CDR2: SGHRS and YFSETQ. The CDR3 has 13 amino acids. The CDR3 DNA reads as TGCGCCAGCAGCTCGGACCCATCGGGGACCCAGTACTTC. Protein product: CASSSDPSGTQYF.

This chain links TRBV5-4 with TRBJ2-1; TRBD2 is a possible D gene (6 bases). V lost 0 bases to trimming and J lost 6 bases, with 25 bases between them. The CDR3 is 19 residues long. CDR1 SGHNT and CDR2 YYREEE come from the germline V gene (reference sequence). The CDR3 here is CASSLVSGATRPNANEQFF. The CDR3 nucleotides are TGTGCCAGCAGCTTGGTGTCGGGAGCTACCCGACCTAACGCCAATGAGCAGTTCTTC. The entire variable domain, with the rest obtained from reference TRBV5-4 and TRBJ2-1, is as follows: ETGVTQSPTHLIKTRGQQVTLRCSSQSGHNTVSWYQQALGQGPQFIFQYYREEENGRGNFPPRFSGLQFPNYSSELNVNALELDDSALYLCASSLVSGATRPNANEQFFGPGTRLTVL.